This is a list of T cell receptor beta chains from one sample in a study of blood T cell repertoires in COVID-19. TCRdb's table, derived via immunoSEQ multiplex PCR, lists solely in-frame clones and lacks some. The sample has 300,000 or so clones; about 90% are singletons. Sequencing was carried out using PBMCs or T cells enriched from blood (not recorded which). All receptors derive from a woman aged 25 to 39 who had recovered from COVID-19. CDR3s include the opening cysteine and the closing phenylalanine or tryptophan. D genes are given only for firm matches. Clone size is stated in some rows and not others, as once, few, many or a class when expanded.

CDR3aa: CASSPGIPYEQYF
CDR3nt: TGTGCCAGCAGCCCCGGTATACCCTACGAGCAGTACTTC
v_gene: TRBV7-9
d_gene: -
abundance: -
len: 13
j_gene: TRBJ2-7

CDR3aa: CASSYWAVTGRDGYTF
CDR3nt: TGTGCCAGCAGTTACTGGGCTGTCACCGGGCGGGATGGCTACACCTTC
v_gene: TRBV6-5
d_gene: -
abundance: -
len: 16
j_gene: TRBJ1-2

CDR3aa: CASSYSYSSYEQYF
CDR3nt: TGTGCCAGCAGTTACTCGTACAGCTCCTACGAGCAGTACTTC
v_gene: TRBV6-5
d_gene: -
abundance: -
len: 14
j_gene: TRBJ2-7

CDR3aa: CASSLGQYGYTF
CDR3nt: TGTGCCAGCAGCTTGGGACAGTATGGCTACACCTTC
v_gene: TRBV5-8
d_gene: -
abundance: -
len: 12
j_gene: TRBJ1-2

CDR3aa: CASSESRRNNEQFF
CDR3nt: TGTGCCAGCAGTGAATCGAGGCGGAACAATGAGCAGTTCTTC
v_gene: TRBV25-1
d_gene: -
abundance: -
len: 14
j_gene: TRBJ2-1

CDR3aa: CASSPGLYTGELFF
CDR3nt: TGTGCCAGCAGCCCGGGACTGTACACCGGGGAGCTGTTTTTT
v_gene: TRBV3-1/TRBV3-2
d_gene: -
abundance: -
len: 14
j_gene: TRBJ2-2

CDR3aa: CASSPRGGAYAGEQFF
CDR3nt: TGTGCCAGCAGCCCCCGTGGAGGGGCCTACGCTGGTGAGCAGTTCTTC
v_gene: TRBV7-9
d_gene: -
abundance: -
len: 16
j_gene: TRBJ2-1

CDR3aa: CASSNRGPLEETQYF
CDR3nt: TGTGCCAGCAGCAACAGGGGGCCCCTGGAAGAGACCCAGTACTTC
v_gene: TRBV2
d_gene: TRBD1
abundance: -
len: 15
j_gene: TRBJ2-5

CDR3aa: CASSMASWETQYF
CDR3nt: TGTGCCAGTAGTATGGCTAGCTGGGAGACCCAGTACTTC
v_gene: TRBV19
d_gene: -
abundance: -
len: 13
j_gene: TRBJ2-5

CDR3aa: CASSPRGSGSPLHF
CDR3nt: TGTGCCAGCAGCCCGAGGGGGTCTGGTTCACCCCTCCACTTT
v_gene: TRBV9
d_gene: -
abundance: -
len: 14
j_gene: TRBJ1-6

CDR3aa: CASSPKEGKASPLHF
CDR3nt: TGTGCCAGCTCACCGAAGGAGGGTAAGGCTTCACCCCTCCACTTT
v_gene: TRBV18
d_gene: -
abundance: -
len: 15
j_gene: TRBJ1-6

CDR3aa: CASSDYGGTGELFF
CDR3nt: TGTGCCAGCAGTGACTACGGGGGTACCGGGGAGCTGTTTTTT
v_gene: TRBV6-4
d_gene: -
abundance: many
len: 14
j_gene: TRBJ2-2

CDR3aa: CASRPGTGALNEKLFF
CDR3nt: TGTGCCAGCAGACCCGGGACAGGGGCCCTTAATGAAAAACTGTTTTTT
v_gene: TRBV2
d_gene: TRBD1
abundance: -
len: 16
j_gene: TRBJ1-4

CDR3aa: CASRNRGSGTEAFF
CDR3nt: TGCGCCAGCAGGAACAGGGGTTCGGGCACTGAAGCTTTCTTT
v_gene: TRBV5-1
d_gene: TRBD1
abundance: -
len: 14
j_gene: TRBJ1-1

CDR3aa: CASSYSGQGDYGYTF
CDR3nt: TGTGCCAGCAGTTACTCAGGGCAGGGGGACTATGGCTACACCTTC
v_gene: TRBV6-5
d_gene: TRBD1
abundance: -
len: 15
j_gene: TRBJ1-2

CDR3aa: CASSLSSGNSPLHF
CDR3nt: TGTGCCAGCAGTTTGTCCAGCGGGAATTCACCCCTCCACTTT
v_gene: TRBV27
d_gene: -
abundance: -
len: 14
j_gene: TRBJ1-6

CDR3aa: CASSSGGGGWGNQPQHF
CDR3nt: TGTGCCAGCAGCTCCGGGGGCGGGGGCTGGGGCAATCAGCCCCAGCATTTT
v_gene: TRBV5-6
d_gene: -
abundance: -
len: 17
j_gene: TRBJ1-5

CDR3aa: CASSRDREGQPQHF
CDR3nt: TGTGCCAGCAGTCGGGACAGGGAGGGTCAGCCCCAGCATTTT
v_gene: TRBV6-5
d_gene: TRBD1
abundance: -
len: 14
j_gene: TRBJ1-5

CDR3aa: CASSPGTGDWNTEAFF
CDR3nt: TGTGCCAGTAGTCCGGGGACAGGGGATTGGAACACTGAAGCTTTCTTT
v_gene: TRBV19
d_gene: TRBD1
abundance: -
len: 16
j_gene: TRBJ1-1

CDR3aa: CASSIGARGQINTEAFF
CDR3nt: TGTGCCAGTAGTATAGGGGCAAGGGGACAGATAAACACTGAAGCTTTCTTT
v_gene: TRBV19
d_gene: TRBD1
abundance: -
len: 17
j_gene: TRBJ1-1

CDR3aa: CASSQDRRDGYTF
CDR3nt: TGCGCCAGCAGCCAAGATAGGCGGGATGGCTACACCTTC
v_gene: TRBV4-3
d_gene: -
abundance: once
len: 13
j_gene: TRBJ1-2

CDR3aa: CASSPDTNPNTGELFF
CDR3nt: TGCGCCAGCAGCCCGGACACTAATCCGAACACCGGGGAGCTGTTTTTT
v_gene: TRBV4-3
d_gene: -
abundance: -
len: 16
j_gene: TRBJ2-2

CDR3aa: CASRRTGGTDTEAFF
CDR3nt: TGTGCCAGCAGAAGAACAGGGGGCACCGACACTGAAGCTTTCTTT
v_gene: TRBV7-9
d_gene: TRBD1
abundance: once
len: 15
j_gene: TRBJ1-1

CDR3aa: CSVLGGQNGYTF
CDR3nt: TGCAGCGTCCTTGGGGGACAGAATGGCTACACCTTC
v_gene: TRBV29-1
d_gene: TRBD1
abundance: -
len: 12
j_gene: TRBJ1-2

CDR3aa: CAWSETEETQYF
CDR3nt: TGTGCCTGGAGTGAGACGGAGGAGACCCAGTACTTC
v_gene: TRBV30
d_gene: -
abundance: -
len: 12
j_gene: TRBJ2-5

CDR3aa: CASSEQGTTRGAFF
CDR3nt: TGTGCCAGCAGCGAACAGGGGACAACTCGAGGAGCTTTCTTT
v_gene: TRBV5-6
d_gene: TRBD1
abundance: -
len: 14
j_gene: TRBJ1-1

CDR3aa: CASSWVTGSTDTQYF
CDR3nt: TGTGCCAGCAGTTGGGTGACAGGGTCTACAGATACGCAGTATTTT
v_gene: TRBV6-5
d_gene: TRBD1
abundance: -
len: 15
j_gene: TRBJ2-3

CDR3aa: CASSRTGTGAYEQYF
CDR3nt: TGTGCCAGCAGCAGGACCGGGACAGGGGCCTACGAGCAGTACTTC
v_gene: TRBV5-4
d_gene: TRBD1
abundance: few
len: 15
j_gene: TRBJ2-7

CDR3aa: CASSIEFEGVPLHF
CDR3nt: TGTGCCAGTAGTATCGAGTTTGAGGGGGTCCCCCTCCACTTT
v_gene: TRBV19
d_gene: -
abundance: -
len: 14
j_gene: TRBJ1-6

CDR3aa: CASSLSSGGLSSYNEQFF
CDR3nt: TGTGCCAGCAGCTTGAGTAGCGGGGGCCTGAGCTCCTACAATGAGCAGTTCTTC
v_gene: TRBV5-4
d_gene: TRBD2
abundance: -
len: 18
j_gene: TRBJ2-1

CDR3aa: CASSQGGNQPQHF
CDR3nt: TGTGCCAGCAGTCAGGGTGGGAATCAGCCCCAGCATTTT
v_gene: TRBV12-3/TRBV12-4
d_gene: -
abundance: -
len: 13
j_gene: TRBJ1-5

CDR3aa: CAWAYSSGNTIYF
CDR3nt: TGTGCCTGGGCGTATAGCTCTGGAAACACCATATATTTT
v_gene: TRBV30
d_gene: -
abundance: -
len: 13
j_gene: TRBJ1-3

CDR3aa: CASTRTGGGTEAFF
CDR3nt: TGTGCCAGCACTCGCACAGGGGGCGGAACTGAAGCTTTCTTT
v_gene: TRBV27
d_gene: TRBD1
abundance: -
len: 14
j_gene: TRBJ1-1

CDR3aa: CASSPLRVTEAFF
CDR3nt: TGTGCCAGCAGTCCCCTGAGGGTGACGGAAGCTTTCTTT
v_gene: TRBV27
d_gene: -
abundance: -
len: 13
j_gene: TRBJ1-1

CDR3aa: CASTDSNYGYTF
CDR3nt: TGTGCCAGCACCGACAGTAACTATGGCTACACCTTC
v_gene: TRBV2
d_gene: -
abundance: -
len: 12
j_gene: TRBJ1-2

CDR3aa: CASSPWTGRLAKNIQYF
CDR3nt: TGTGCCAGTAGTCCCTGGACAGGCCGTCTAGCCAAAAACATTCAGTACTTC
v_gene: TRBV19
d_gene: TRBD1
abundance: -
len: 17
j_gene: TRBJ2-4

CDR3aa: CASSKGTGQGNTEAFF
CDR3nt: TGTGCCAGTAGTAAAGGAACGGGACAGGGGAACACTGAAGCTTTCTTT
v_gene: TRBV19
d_gene: TRBD1
abundance: -
len: 16
j_gene: TRBJ1-1

CDR3aa: CASSQGRGRYEQYF
CDR3nt: TGTGCCAGCAGCCAGGGTCGGGGAAGGTACGAGCAGTACTTC
v_gene: TRBV4-2
d_gene: -
abundance: -
len: 14
j_gene: TRBJ2-7

CDR3aa: CASTGGRGGWSGNQPQHF
CDR3nt: TGTGCCAGCACAGGGGGCAGGGGAGGTTGGAGTGGCAATCAGCCCCAGCATTTT
v_gene: TRBV28
d_gene: TRBD1
abundance: -
len: 18
j_gene: TRBJ1-5

CDR3aa: CASSREGTANLYGYTF
CDR3nt: TGCGCCAGCAGCCGAGAAGGGACAGCTAACCTTTATGGCTACACCTTC
v_gene: TRBV4-1
d_gene: TRBD1
abundance: -
len: 16
j_gene: TRBJ1-2

CDR3aa: CASSETRFRDRGNEQFF
CDR3nt: TGTGCCAGCAGTGAGACTAGATTCCGGGACAGGGGCAATGAGCAGTTCTTC
v_gene: TRBV9
d_gene: TRBD1
abundance: -
len: 17
j_gene: TRBJ2-1

CDR3aa: CASSPAGDTQYF
CDR3nt: TGTGCCAGCAGCCCCGCCGGAGATACGCAGTATTTT
v_gene: TRBV9
d_gene: -
abundance: -
len: 12
j_gene: TRBJ2-3

CDR3aa: CASSQDSAGDQPQHF
CDR3nt: TGTGCCAGCAGCCAAGATTCGGCAGGGGATCAGCCCCAGCATTTT
v_gene: TRBV4-2
d_gene: -
abundance: once
len: 15
j_gene: TRBJ1-5

CDR3aa: CASSPGGTIYF
CDR3nt: TGTGCCAGCAGCCCGGGGGGCACCATATATTTT
v_gene: TRBV6-5
d_gene: -
abundance: -
len: 11
j_gene: TRBJ1-3

CDR3aa: CASSPPGQGYYGYTF
CDR3nt: TGCGCCAGCAGCCCGCCGGGACAGGGGTACTATGGCTACACCTTC
v_gene: TRBV5-1
d_gene: TRBD1
abundance: -
len: 15
j_gene: TRBJ1-2

CDR3aa: CASSEGESYYGYTF
CDR3nt: TGTGCCAGCAGCGAGGGGGAAAGTTACTATGGCTACACCTTC
v_gene: TRBV9
d_gene: -
abundance: -
len: 14
j_gene: TRBJ1-2